This record looks at one T cell receptor beta chain sequence and its context. Its matching antigen is unknown. This table comes from immunoSEQ multiplex PCR, and its TCRdb copy is limited to in-frame clones, with some not included. This table has under 40,000 clones, 88% appearing once. Time point of the sample: newly diagnosed, previously untreated cHL patient sample. Purified CD4+ T cells were obtained from thawed PBMCs through magnetic negative selection. Comparison relied on PBMCs that came from newly diagnosed, untreated classical Hodgkin lymphoma. This sample was included in a study of PD-1 blockade in classical Hodgkin lymphoma. J gave up 6 bases and V 6 bases, and 6 bases lay outside the gene matches. The germline CDR1 and CDR2 sequences are MDHEN and SYDVKM. This CDR3 has 14 amino acids. General study findings and limits: As was reported, newly diagnosed patients showed lower baseline TCR diversity than healthy donors did. Prior therapy or disease activity may underlie the repertoire differences, whose causes remain undefined.

Sequenced material: CD4+ T cells from blood. The rearrangement joins TRBV28 to TRBJ2-2; 8 nucleotides line up with TRBD1. The source is a human donor with classical Hodgkin lymphoma. CDR3 sequence: CASRGQGRAGELFF. CDR3 DNA sequence: TGTGCCAGCAGAGGACAGGGTAGGGCCGGGGAGCTGTTTTTT.